This T cell receptor beta chain was profiled in a study of control samples from healthy donors and cancer patients. Here immunoSEQ multiplex PCR was the method, and the copy in TCRdb shows in-frame clones only, minus some. The sample consists of 100,000 to 120,000 clones, roughly 79% of them appearing once. The CDR3 contains 15 residues. V trimming: 2 bases; J trimming: 14 bases; junction bases outside the gene matches: 14. CDR1 is SGHVS, CDR2 FQNEAQ, per germline. The source material was blood. This chain connects TRBV7-8 to TRBJ1-4; 7 bases align to TRBD1. The receptor's source is a man younger than 35 in good health. In nucleotides, the CDR3 is TGTGCCAGCAGCTTACGGGACTCTACAGGGGAGGATCTGTTTTTT. Its translation: CASSLRDSTGEDLFF. The variable domain in full, completed from reference TRBV7-8 and TRBJ1-4, reads GAGVSQSPRYKVAKRGQDVALRCDPISGHVSLFWYQQALGQGPEFLTYFQNEAQLDKSGLPSDRFFAERPEGSVSTLKIQRTQQEDSAVYLCASSLRDSTGEDLFFGSGTQLSVL.